This paragraph covers one T cell receptor beta chain sequence. What it binds is not known. With baseline, cycle 4 day 1, and cycle 7 day 1 as timepoints, blood was sampled. Assay used: immunoSEQ multiplex PCR; TCRdb lists only in-frame clones, some missing. The top ten hold over 0.55% of the sample, which has around 53,000 clones, around 84% seen once. The sample is drawn from a study of OX40 agonist ivuxolimab in advanced cancers. Study in general: Patients were infused with ivuxolimab every 2 weeks at 0.01 to 10 mg/kg. Study-wide findings and caveats: Both CD4+ and CD8+ T cell populations in blood had undergone clonal expansion by week 6 at 0.1 to 3.0 mg/kg.

The TCR sequence derives from an adult with an advanced solid tumor such as melanoma, head and neck, liver or kidney cancer. The sample was CD4+ or CD8+ T cells sorted from blood, taken in a trial of the OX40 agonist ivuxolimab.

The CDR3 loop reads CASSSWTSGEQFF. CDR3 nucleotide sequence: TGCGCCAGCAGCTCCTGGACTAGCGGGGAGCAGTTCTTC. This chain joins TRBV5-1 and TRBJ2-1, with 11 bases lining up with TRBD2. The CDR3 loop spans 13 amino acids. V shed 3 bases and J 10 bases; nucleotides not matched to a gene: 3. Germline loops: CDR1 SGHRS, CDR2 YFSETQ. The full variable domain, in which reference TRBV5-1 and TRBJ2-1 provide the parts outside the CDR3, is KAGVTQTPRYLIKTRGQQVTLSCSPISGHRSVSWYQQTPGQGLQFLFEYFSETQRNKGNFPGRFSGRQFSNSRSEMNVSTLELGDSALYLCASSSWTSGEQFFGPGTRLTVL.